This is a list of T cell receptor beta chains from one sample in a study of T-cell reconstitution after alpha-beta-depleted transplantation in children. One entry per CDR3 protein, called by TCRdb with MiXCR from the PCR reads. The table includes around 700,000 distinct CDR3 sequences, about an eighth detected once. Source: PBMCs, taken before TCRalphabeta/CD19-depleted stem cell transplant. These receptors were collected from a girl between 2 and 10 years old with congenital amegakaryocytic thrombocytopenia, due to receive a stem cell transplant. Each CDR3 is given with its conserved first and last residue. D genes are given only for firm matches. Expanded clones are given a class, and other clones once, few, many or no size at all.

TRBV5-1,TRBJ2-1,many,NA,TGCGCCAGCAGCTTGAACGAAGGCTCCTACAATGAGCAGTTCTTC,CASSLNEGSYNEQFF
TRBV6-1,TRBJ1-3,many,NA,TGTGCCAGCTCAAACACCATTGGGTCCTCTGGAAACACCATATATTTT,CASSNTIGSSGNTIYF
TRBV28,TRBJ1-2,many,NA,TGTGCCAGCAGTCCCCCGGGGTCCTATGGCTACACCTTC,CASSPPGSYGYTF
TRBV28,TRBJ2-7,many,TRBD1,TGTGCCAGCAGACGAGACCCGGGACAGGCCAGCGAGCAGTACTTC,CASRRDPGQASEQYF
TRBV4-1,TRBJ2-3,NA,NA,TGCGCCAGCAGCCAAGACGGGAACTTCCGCACAGATACGCAGTATTTT,CASSQDGNFRTDTQYF
TRBV5-1,TRBJ2-2,many,NA,TGCGCCAGCAGCTTAGCTGAAGGCACCGGGGAGCTGTTTTTT,CASSLAEGTGELFF
TRBV20-1,TRBJ1-2,NA,NA,TGCAGTGCTAGTCTAAGCCTGGGGGGCTACACCTTC,CSASLSLGGYTF
TRBV18,TRBJ2-7,NA,TRBD1,TGTGCCAGCTCACCAATGGGGACAGGATCCTACGAGCAGTACTTC,CASSPMGTGSYEQYF
TRBV15,TRBJ1-2,few,TRBD1,TGTGCCACCAGCGGGGGACAGGGGTCTAACTATGGCTACACCTTC,CATSGGQGSNYGYTF
TRBV5-1,TRBJ2-7,NA,NA,TGCGCCAGCAGCGCGACAGGTCGCGGCGAGCAGTACTTC,CASSATGRGEQYF
TRBV10-3,TRBJ2-5,many,NA,TGTGCCATCAGTGGCCTAATTGGAGACTCCACAAAAGAGACCCAGTACTTC,CAISGLIGDSTKETQYF
TRBV10-3,TRBJ2-5,many,TRBD2,TGTGCCATCAGAGCGGGAGGTTCCGGAGAGACCCAGTACTTC,CAIRAGGSGETQYF
TRBV4-2,TRBJ2-3,NA,TRBD2,TGTGCCAGCAGCCAAGATCTTAGCGGGGCTAGCACAGATACGCAGTATTTT,CASSQDLSGASTDTQYF
TRBV10-3,TRBJ2-3,many,TRBD1,TGTGCCATCAGGGGCACACAGGGGATCACAGATACGCAGTATTTT,CAIRGTQGITDTQYF
TRBV5-1,TRBJ2-1,NA,TRBD1,TGCGCCAGCGGAAGGGACAGCTCCTACAATGAGCAGTTCTTC,CASGRDSSYNEQFF
TRBV5-1,TRBJ2-1,NA,NA,TGCGCCAGCAGCCCTCTCCCCTCAAATGAGCAGTTCTTC,CASSPLPSNEQFF
TRBV13,TRBJ2-6,NA,NA,TGTGCCAGCAGCTCAGAGGCGGCGGGGGCCAACGTCCTGACTTTC,CASSSEAAGANVLTF
TRBV20-1,TRBJ2-1,many,TRBD2,TGCAGTGTTCGGGAGGACAATGAGCAGTTCTTC,CSVREDNEQFF
TRBV20-1,TRBJ2-1,many,TRBD2,TGCAGTGCTAGGTTAATAGCGGGAGTCAATGAGCAGTTCTTC,CSARLIAGVNEQFF
TRBV4-1,TRBJ2-7,few,NA,TGCGCCAGCAGCCAAGAAAATTCAGTAGGGGCCTACGAGCAGTACTTC,CASSQENSVGAYEQYF
TRBV5-1,TRBJ1-1,many,NA,TGCGCCAGCAGCTTGGAGCCAGGGCGAGAAGCTTTCTTT,CASSLEPGREAFF
TRBV16,TRBJ1-1,NA,NA,TGTGCCAGCAGCCAAAGAATGGTCGGGGCAGGCCTGAACACTGAAGCTTTCTTT,CASSQRMVGAGLNTEAFF
TRBV5-1,TRBJ1-1,many,TRBD1,TGCGCCAGCAGCTTGAACAGGGGAAGCACTGAAGCTTTCTTT,CASSLNRGSTEAFF
TRBV7-9,TRBJ1-3,NA,NA,TGTGCCAGCAGCTTGGGGCCCATCTCTGGAAACACCATATATTTT,CASSLGPISGNTIYF
TRBV20-1,TRBJ1-5,many,NA,TGCAGTGCTAGAGTGAAGGGATGGGGCCTTAGGGGTGAGCCCCAGCATTTT,CSARVKGWGLRGEPQHF
TRBV12-3/TRBV12-4,TRBJ2-3,many,NA,TGTGCCAGCAGTTTAGCAGGGTCCAGCAGGAGGACAGATACGCAGTATTTT,CASSLAGSSRRTDTQYF
TRBV20-1,TRBJ2-1,few,NA,TGCAGTGCTAGTACCGGACTGTTGAGGGGCGTAGCTGACTACAATGAGCAGTTCTTC,CSASTGLLRGVADYNEQFF
TRBV4-1,TRBJ2-1,many,NA,TGCGCCAGCAGCCAATTCGGGACGGCCTACAATGAGCAGTTCTTC,CASSQFGTAYNEQFF
TRBV7-9,TRBJ2-1,NA,NA,TGTGCCAGCAGCTTGGTTTTTCGGGGAGATTCGCAGTTCTTC,CASSLVFRGDSQFF
TRBV7-3,TRBJ2-1,many,NA,TGTGCCAGCAGCCTGACGGGCGGGTACAATGAGCAGTTCTTC,CASSLTGGYNEQFF
TRBV24-1,TRBJ2-1,NA,TRBD2,TGTGCCACCAGTGACAACATAGCGGGTACAAACAATGAGCAGTTCTTC,CATSDNIAGTNNEQFF
TRBV23-1,TRBJ2-1,NA,TRBD2,TGCGCCAGCAGTCAATCGGTAGCGGGAACCAATGAGCAGTTCTTC,CASSQSVAGTNEQFF
TRBV20-1,TRBJ1-5,NA,NA,TGCAGTCCTTCCCCGGGGGGGGCCGCGGGCAATCAGCCCCAGCATTTT,CSPSPGGAAGNQPQHF